This TCR beta chain was retrieved from a study of T cell responses to AZD1222 COVID-19 vaccine (dated by TCRdb to 2020 to 2023). For the wider study: AZD1222 recipients given second doses at about 4 weeks or at about 12 weeks were pooled, since spike-specific TCR depth and breadth were not found to differ between the two schedules. TCR sequencing was performed for fewer than 250 trial participants, of whom approximately 200 were given two doses of AZD1222 and approximately 26 were given two doses of MenACWY control vaccine. Trial participants were enrolled by age into subgroups of 18-55, 56-69 and 70-plus years, and around 140, 26 and 57 TCR-sequenced participants, respectively, were included in these subgroups.

This clone is a singleton in its sample. No antigen is known for it. Per-nucleotide qualities are absent, and no much larger clonotype sits a single base away. The CDR3 regions of human TCRbeta chains were analyzed by immunosequencing. Regarding the original processing steps: Repertoire TCRs were matched against a reference library of SARS-CoV-2-specific TCRs generated with the MIRA antigen-specificity platform. Breadth meant the fraction of unique TCRs that were SARS-CoV-2-associated, whereas depth meant the fraction of total T cells that were SARS-CoV-2-associated. Each spike-specific TCR was assigned to its reactive spike region and to a CD4 or CD8 class using the MIRA data. Log10-transformed breadth and depth values were compared by one-way ANOVA with Sidak's multiple comparisons tests. The immuneACCESS repertoire file appears here via TCRdb, limited to in-frame rearrangements. These files lack a portion of the clones; in checked studies, under half of the deficit traces to unresolved V genes, and the cause of the others is not known. Clone size and the V and J calls come from that table; the DNA yielded D and trimming. A total of approximately 150,000 clones appear in this sample, roughly 90% of them only once. Together, the top ten hold under 5% of the sample.

Per the publication, the time point label means: baseline before first vaccination. Samples from vaccinated people were obtained from the UK trials COV001 and COV002, which included a single-blind randomized controlled phase 2/3 trial of AZD1222 (ChAdOx1 nCoV-19) in healthy adults. For TCRbeta chain sequencing, PBMC samples were collected from trial participants at day 0 and at day 28 after the second dose. General conclusions and limits of the study: Epitopes outside the regions mutated in the B.1.351 and B.1.1.7 variants were reportedly recognized by nearly half of the unique spike-specific TCRs. A significant rise in spike-specific TCR breadth and depth was observed after two AZD1222 doses relative to day 0 and relative to MenACWY recipients. In the small 56-69-year group, the increase in depth fell short of significance, most likely because of low power. Conclusions about previously exposed vaccinees were limited because only a handful of AZD1222 recipients were SARS-CoV-2 seropositive at baseline. CD4 TCRs associated with the vaccine covered the entire spike protein, and the dominant responses were in regions 160-218 and 743-854. Because no day 14 peak-response samples were available, the repertoires could be characterized only after the peak T cell response. Participants were mostly white British and included more females than males, and it was suggested by the authors that clonal diversity may have been underestimated.

The CDR3, cysteine through phenylalanine, is 16 amino acids long. Only CDR3 DNA remains: 48 bases, in frame from the first base. CDR1 MDHEN and CDR2 SYDVKM were looked up in the germline V gene. V was cut back by 5 bases and J by 4 bases, leaving a gap of 18 bases between them. Rearrangement joined TRBV28 to TRBJ2-1; the D segment could be TRBD2, given 6 matching bases. This material consisted of peripheral blood, taken on day 0 of AZD1222 vaccination. This TCR came from an adult in good health. This receptor carries the CDR3 CASSDRGTASYNEQFF. The DNA sequence follows: TGTGCCAGCAGTGATCGGGGGACCGCCTCGTACAATGAGCAGTTCTTC. When the CDR3 is completed using the reference TRBV28 and TRBJ2-1 genes on either side, the full variable domain is DVKVTQSSRYLVKRTGEKVFLECVQDMDHENMFWYRQDPGLGLRLIYFSYDVKMKEKGDIPEGYSVSREKKERFSLILESASTNQTSMYLCASSDRGTASYNEQFFGPGTRLTVL.